The 27 T cell receptor beta chains reported below all come from one sample, sequenced in a study of identical twins. One entry per CDR3 protein results from TCRdb running MiXCR on the 5' RACE reads. This sample has about 810,000 distinct CDR3 sequences, with 12% found just once. This sample was shared with a second study, whose subject was yellow fever vaccine responses in identical twins.

The sequencing sample was made of PBMCs. The receptor source for this set is a woman aged 18 to 35 in good health.

This clonotype was counted ten times or more. The CDR3 here is CAISDRGNTEAFF. The CDR3 coding sequence is TGTGCCATCAGTGATCGGGGAAACACTGAAGCTTTCTTT. The chain uses TRBV10-3 and TRBJ1-1; D unclear. Germline loops: CDR1 ENHRY, CDR2 SYGVKD. V lost 3 bases and J lost 2, with 7 bases in between. CDR3 size: 13 residues.

This clonotype was observed at least ten times. The chain recombines TRBV4-1 with TRBJ2-1, with D perhaps matching TRBD2 (5 bases). CDR1 is MGHRA, CDR2 YSYEKL, per germline. The CDR3 sequence is 14 residues long. The V and J ends lost 0 bases and 10 bases respectively, with 13 bases between them. The CDR3 DNA is TGCGCCAGCAGCCAAGACCGCTCGGGAAAGGAGCAGTTCTTC. Amino acid sequence: CASSQDRSGKEQFF.

This clonotype was observed a few times. The V and J genes are TRBV5-1 and TRBJ1-2; a possible D gene is TRBD1 (6 bases). The CDR3 extends over 15 amino acids. Trimming left V 4 bases short and J 3 bases short, with 16 bases between. Germline CDR1 SGHRS, CDR2 YFSETQ. The CDR3 coding sequence is TGCGCCAGCAGCCTAAGGACAGTCCGGGACTATGGCTACACCTTC. It is translated as CASSLRTVRDYGYTF.

This clonotype was seen repeatedly, ten times or more. The junction departs from the called germline gene at one end, perhaps through a read error. J is TRBJ2-1 and V is TRBV5-1; D perhaps matches TRBD1 (6 bases). The CDR3 totals 14 residues. Germline-derived CDR1 and CDR2 are SGHRS and YFSETQ. In DNA form, the CDR3 reads TGTGCCAGCAGTTTGAGGGGGTCCTACAATGAGCAGTTCTTC. Translating gives CASSLRGSYNEQFF.

The rearrangement links TRBV15 to TRBJ1-4, with 8 nucleotides matching TRBD1. CDR3 length equals 14 residues. Germline V CDR1 and CDR2: LNHNV, YYDKDF (reference sequence). The trim removed 5 bases at V and 8 bases at J, leaving 7 bases unmatched. CDR3: CATSGTGSWEKLFF. CDR3 nucleotides: TGTGCCACCAGCGGGACAGGAAGCTGGGAAAAACTGTTTTTT.

This clonotype appeared a few times. V gene TRBV7-9 combines with J gene TRBJ2-3, with D perhaps matching TRBD2 (5 bases). The ends were cut back, 8 bases at V and 2 bases at J, with 17 bases in the middle. Germline assignment: CDR1 SEHNR and CDR2 FQNEAQ (reference sequence). The CDR3 loop spans 15 amino acids. The CDR3 reads CASGKTGISTDTQYF. The DNA for the CDR3 is TGTGCCAGCGGAAAGACCGGGATATCCACAGATACGCAGTATTTT.

This clonotype was seen ten or more times. The chain carries TRBV6-1 and TRBJ2-1, with TRBD2 matching 11 bases. V was pared by 2 bases and J by 5 bases, with 2 bases of the junction left unmatched. The CDR3 is 15 residues long. The V gene's germline CDR1 is MNHNS and CDR2 SASEGT. In nucleotides, the CDR3 is TGTGCCAGCAGTGAACTAGCGGGGGGACACAATGAGCAGTTCTTC. Translation: CASSELAGGHNEQFF.

This clonotype was counted ten times or more. The rearrangement uses TRBV12-3 or TRBV12-4 and TRBJ2-1; 12 nucleotides align to TRBD2. The CDR3 is made up of 14 amino acids. With V trimmed by 4 bases and J by 10 bases, 5 bases remained unmatched. The CDR3 reads CASSSGLAGYEQFF. CDR3 DNA sequence: TGTGCCAGCAGTTCTGGACTAGCGGGATACGAGCAGTTCTTC.

This clonotype has a handful of counts. The rearrangement links TRBV28 to TRBJ2-7, with TRBD2 identical over 7 bases. The CDR3 is made up of 16 amino acids. With V trimmed by 3 bases and J by 1 base, 9 bases remained unmatched. The germline gives CDR1 MDHEN, CDR2 SYDVKM. DNA of the CDR3: TGTGCCAGCAGTTTCTCCCTGCGGGAGCTATCCTACGAGCAGTACTTC. Amino acid sequence: CASSFSLRELSYEQYF.

The chain uses TRBV9 and TRBJ1-1, with D perhaps matching TRBD1 (5 bases). V shed 3 bases and J shed 7 bases, with 13 bases lying between them. This CDR3 is built from 13 residues. Germline loops: CDR1 SGDLS, CDR2 YYNGEE. The CDR3: CASSGLSGGEAFF. CDR3 bases: TGTGCCAGCAGCGGCCTCAGTGGGGGTGAAGCTTTCTTT.

In this sample, this clonotype turned up a few times. V is TRBV29-1 and J is TRBJ2-3; TRBD1 might be the D (5 bases). CDR1 SQVTM and CDR2 ANQGSEA come from the germline V gene. V lost 6 bases, J lost 1 base, and 11 bases lay in between. This CDR3 region has 13 residues. The CDR3 sequence: CSVDKSGTDTQYF. In DNA, the CDR3 is TGCAGCGTGGACAAGAGTGGCACAGATACGCAGTATTTT.

This clonotype was seen more than once but under ten times. CDR3 in amino acids: CSGRLVRSTDTQYF. For the CDR3, the DNA is TGCAGTGGGAGACTAGTCCGTAGCACAGATACGCAGTATTTT. The chain couples TRBV20-1 to TRBJ2-3; D may be TRBD2 (6 bases). Between the trimmed V and J ends, which lost 7 bases and 0 bases, there was a span of 14 bases. Germline V gene data show CDR1 as DFQATT and CDR2 as SNEGSKA (reference sequence). The CDR3 extends over 14 amino acids.

In this sample, this clonotype turned up many times. The chain recombines TRBV20-1 with TRBJ2-1, with 9 positions matching TRBD1. CDR3 length equals 14 residues. The germline V gene has CDR1 DFQATT and CDR2 SNEGSKA (reference sequence). The trim removed 4 bases at V and 4 bases at J, leaving 5 bases unmatched. CDR3 region: CSATRQGEYNEQFF. CDR3 in DNA: TGCAGTGCTACCAGACAGGGGGAATACAATGAGCAGTTCTTC.

This clonotype occurred a few times. The V call is TRBV7-8, the J call TRBJ2-1; 8 bases are shared with TRBD2. The V and J ends lost 5 bases and 3 bases, in that order; junction bases with no gene match: 9. Germline CDR1 reads SGHVS; CDR2 reads FQNEAQ. This CDR3 has 16 residues. CDR3 region: CASSPSGGPNYNEQFF. The CDR3 region has the DNA TGTGCCAGCAGCCCCAGCGGGGGACCAAACTACAATGAGCAGTTCTTC.

This clonotype was observed a handful of times. The chain links TRBV2 to TRBJ2-1; D remains ambiguous. V dropped 1 base and J dropped 9 bases, with 10 bases sitting between them. This CDR3 has 13 amino acids. CDR1 and CDR2 (germline): SNHLY, FYNNEI. In DNA, the CDR3 is TGTGCCAGCAGTGAAGTCGAGCGTCGTGAGCAGTTCTTC. It encodes CASSEVERREQFF.

The J gene is TRBJ2-1, the V gene TRBV12-3 or TRBV12-4; possibly TRBD2 for D (6 bases). This CDR3 has 15 residues. The V end was cut by 7 bases, the J end by 4 bases, with 17 bases between. The CDR3 coding sequence is TGTGCCAGCAACATTGGAGGGAAACGTTACAATGAGCAGTTCTTC. Its translation: CASNIGGKRYNEQFF.

This chain connects TRBV10-3 to TRBJ1-1; D might be TRBD1 (5 bases). The CDR3 covers 11 residues. Trimming took off 8 bases at V and 8 bases at J, with 12 bases between the two ends. CDR1 and CDR2 from the germline V gene are ENHRY and SYGVKD. CDR3 protein: CAIGAGNEAFF. The CDR3 DNA follows: TGTGCCATCGGGGCTGGGAACGAAGCTTTCTTT.

This clonotype occurred a few times. The gene calls are TRBV29-1 and TRBJ2-4; TRBD2 is a possible D gene (5 bases). CDR1 SQVTM and CDR2 ANQGSEA come from the germline V gene. The length of the CDR3 is 14 residues. Trimming pared 4 bases from V and 1 base from J, leaving 11 bases between. CDR3 DNA: TGCAGCGTTGGCGCTTCGGGGGCCAAAAACATTCAGTACTTC. It is translated as CSVGASGAKNIQYF.

This clonotype was observed at least ten times. The chain recombines TRBV7-8 with TRBJ2-5; D is undetermined. The V gene's germline CDR1 is SGHVS and CDR2 FQNEAQ. Trimming left V 5 bases short and J 5 bases short, with 15 bases between. This CDR3 comprises 14 residues. The CDR3 region is CASSPQTREETQYF. DNA of the CDR3: TGTGCCAGCAGCCCGCAGACACGCGAGGAGACCCAGTACTTC. Combining the CDR3 with reference TRBV7-8 and TRBJ2-5 gives the whole variable domain GAGVSQSPRYKVAKRGQDVALRCDPISGHVSLFWYQQALGQGPEFLTYFQNEAQLDKSGLPSDRFFAERPEGSVSTLKIQRTQQEDSAVYLCASSPQTREETQYFGPGTRLLVL.

This clonotype was seen more than once but under ten times. The chain joins TRBV28 to TRBJ2-3; D perhaps matches TRBD1 (5 bases). This CDR3 spans 16 amino acids. The V gene's germline CDR1 is MDHEN and CDR2 SYDVKM. Trimming shortened V by 7 bases and J by 0 bases, and 17 bases separated the two germline ends. This CDR3 is CASTPSRQTSTDTQYF. The DNA of the CDR3 is TGTGCCAGCACCCCAAGTCGACAGACTAGCACAGATACGCAGTATTTT.

This clonotype has at least ten counts. The V call is TRBV29-1, the J call TRBJ2-1; 7 bases are a match to TRBD2. Looked up from germline, CDR1 is SQVTM and CDR2 is ANQGSEA. The CDR3 contains 14 residues. V dropped 6 bases and J dropped 0; count of bases not matched to a gene: 5. CDR3 residues: CSVGGESSYNEQFF. CDR3 DNA: TGCAGCGTGGGGGGGGAGAGCTCCTACAATGAGCAGTTCTTC.

This sequence joins TRBV4-1 and TRBJ2-5; 10 nucleotides align to TRBD1. J gave up 7 bases and V 1 base, and 6 bases lay outside the gene matches. The CDR3 has 15 residues. Germline V gene lookup returns CDR1 MGHRA and CDR2 YSYEKL. CDR3 residues: CASSQGGQGLRTQYF. The CDR3 nucleotides are TGCGCCAGCAGCCAAGGGGGACAGGGGCTTAGGACCCAGTACTTC.

There are many counts of this clonotype. This chain uses TRBV12-3 or TRBV12-4 with TRBJ2-7, with 7 bases lining up with TRBD1. The CDR3 totals 12 residues. V gave up 6 bases and J gave up 2 bases; unmatched junction bases: 1. In DNA, the CDR3 is TGTGCCAGCAGGACAGGGCCCTACGAGCAGTACTTC. Amino acid sequence: CASRTGPYEQYF.

The V gene is TRBV7-2, the J gene TRBJ2-7; 11 bases line up with TRBD2. CDR1 SGHTA and CDR2 FQGNSA come from the germline V gene. V trimming: 2 bases; J trimming: 1 base; junction bases outside the gene matches: 4. The CDR3 spans 16 residues. The CDR3 loop reads CASSLRGLAVSYEQYF. Here the CDR3 DNA reads TGTGCCAGCAGCTTAAGGGGACTAGCGGTTTCCTACGAGCAGTACTTC.

This clonotype was seen at least ten times. This chain links TRBV5-1 with TRBJ2-3; D not resolved. The CDR3 is 15 amino acids. Trimming removed 0 bases at V and 0 bases at J, with 8 bases between. Looked up from germline, CDR1 is SGHRS and CDR2 is YFSETQ. CDR3 sequence: CASSLGGTSTDTQYF. CDR3 coding DNA: TGCGCCAGCAGCTTGGGCGGTACTAGCACAGATACGCAGTATTTT.

V usage is TRBV9 and J usage is TRBJ2-3; 9 nucleotides agree with TRBD2. V shed 3 bases, J shed 0 bases, and the junction held 5 bases outside the gene matches. The CDR3 is 16 residues long. Germline V gene lookup returns CDR1 SGDLS and CDR2 YYNGEE. The CDR3 DNA follows: TGTGCCAGCAGCGCCGGGACTAGCTGGAGCACAGATACGCAGTATTTT. Residues: CASSAGTSWSTDTQYF.

The chain uses TRBV11-2 and TRBJ2-6, with a tentative D call TRBD1 (5 bases). The CDR3 is 18 residues long. Per germline, CDR1 SGHAT and CDR2 FQNNGV. V was clipped by 2 bases and J by 4 bases, with 18 bases between them. The CDR3 DNA reads as TGTGCCAGCAGCTTACGAGGCCCAGGGTTACCCGGGGCCAACGTCCTGACTTTC. This gives the protein CASSLRGPGLPGANVLTF.